This T cell receptor (beta chain) emerged from a study of OX40 agonist ivuxolimab in advanced cancers. The CDR3 totals 16 residues. V gave up 0 bases and J gave up 5 bases, with 16 bases separating them. In germline, CDR1 is KGHSH, CDR2 LQKENI. With regard to this clone: Its antigen is still unknown.

Clones were read by immunoSEQ multiplex PCR, and TCRdb kept only the in-frame ones, dropping some. Here the sample spans 70,000 to 95,000 clones, roughly 91% being singletons. Findings of the study overall: Some patients who did not respond also had low normalized T-cell clonal expansion. The antigen specificity of the peripheral T cells (those that were expanded) was not determined.

If patients had autoimmune disease history or systemic immunosuppression, they were excluded. The clonotype comes from an adult with an advanced solid tumor such as melanoma, head and neck, liver or kidney cancer. The sample consisted of CD4+ or CD8+ T cells sorted from blood, taken in a trial of the OX40 agonist ivuxolimab. The V gene is TRBV18, the J gene TRBJ2-5; D unresolved. The CDR3 sequence is CASSPPNDTVYETQYF. The CDR3 DNA sequence: TGTGCCAGCTCACCACCGAACGACACGGTATATGAGACCCAGTACTTC.